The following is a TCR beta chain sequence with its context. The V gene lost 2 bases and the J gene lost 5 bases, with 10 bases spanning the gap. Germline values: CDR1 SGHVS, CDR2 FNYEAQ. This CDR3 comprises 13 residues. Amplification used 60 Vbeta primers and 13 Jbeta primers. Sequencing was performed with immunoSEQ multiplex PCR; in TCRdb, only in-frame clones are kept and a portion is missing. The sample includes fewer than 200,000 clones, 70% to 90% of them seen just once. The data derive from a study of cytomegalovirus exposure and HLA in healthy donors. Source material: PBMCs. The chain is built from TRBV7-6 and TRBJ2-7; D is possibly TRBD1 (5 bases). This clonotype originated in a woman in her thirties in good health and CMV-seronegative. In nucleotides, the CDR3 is TGTGCCAGCAGCTTATCGCCAGGGAACGAGCAGTACTTC. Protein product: CASSLSPGNEQYF.